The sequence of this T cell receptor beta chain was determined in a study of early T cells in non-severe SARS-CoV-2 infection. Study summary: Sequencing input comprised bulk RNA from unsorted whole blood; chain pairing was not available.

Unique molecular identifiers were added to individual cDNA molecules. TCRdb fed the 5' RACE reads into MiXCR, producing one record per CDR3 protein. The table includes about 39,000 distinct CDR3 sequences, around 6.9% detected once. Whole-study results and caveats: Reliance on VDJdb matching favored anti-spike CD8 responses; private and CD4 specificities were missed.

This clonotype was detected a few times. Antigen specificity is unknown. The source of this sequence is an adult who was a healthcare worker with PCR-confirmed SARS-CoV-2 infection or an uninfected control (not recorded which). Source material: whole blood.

The CDR3 sequence is CAIMEGELTDTQYF. The CDR3 nucleotides read TGTGCCATCATGGAGGGGGAGCTTACAGATACGCAGTATTTT. The J gene is TRBJ2-3, the V gene TRBV10-3; D assignment may be TRBD1 or TRBD2 (6 bases each). There are 14 residues in the CDR3. Germline CDR1 ENHRY, CDR2 SYGVKD. Trimming cost V 7 bases and J 3 bases, with 14 bases left between them.